These T cell receptor beta chains were read from a single sample in a study of T cell responses to AZD1222 COVID-19 vaccine. The protocol was immunoSEQ multiplex PCR, while the TCRdb copy is restricted to in-frame clones and leaves out a portion. This table has roughly 140,000 clones, approximately 89% appearing once. The sample consisted of peripheral blood, taken on day 0 of AZD1222 vaccination. The receptors were gathered from an adult in good health. Both conserved end residues are part of each CDR3. A D gene is named only where the DNA matches it firmly. Size values are once, few and many counts, or a class for expanded clones, and some rows have none.

V	J	length	size	D	CDR3	DNA
TRBV28	TRBJ1-1	13	.	TRBD1	CASTPGGRTEAFF	TGTGCCAGCACGCCAGGGGGCAGGACTGAAGCTTTCTTT
TRBV10-3	TRBJ1-4	13	.	.	CAIGGGGNGELFF	TGTGCCATCGGGGGCGGGGGCAATGGGGAACTGTTTTTT
TRBV5-4	TRBJ1-6	17	.	TRBD1	CASSLKRGIQGASPLHF	TGTGCCAGCAGCTTAAAACGGGGCATACAGGGGGCCTCACCCCTCCACTTT
TRBV14	TRBJ2-7	15	.	TRBD1	CASSRASLTGDEQYF	TGTGCCAGCAGCCGTGCTTCCCTGACAGGGGACGAGCAGTACTTC
TRBV5-5	TRBJ2-3	13	once	TRBD2	CASSTETSGRDYF	TGTGCCAGCAGCACGGAAACTAGCGGGAGGGATTATTTT
TRBV4-3	TRBJ1-6	15	.	TRBD1	CASSQDLTGNSPLHF	TGCGCCAGCAGCCAAGATCTGACAGGGAATTCACCCCTCCACTTT
TRBV7-2	TRBJ2-7	14	once	.	CASSSPEDTYEQYF	TGTGCCAGCAGCTCGCCCGAGGACACCTACGAGCAGTACTTC
TRBV24-1	TRBJ2-1	16	.	TRBD2	CATSGRLAGSDNEQFF	TGTGCCACCAGTGGAAGGCTAGCGGGGAGTGACAATGAGCAGTTCTTC
TRBV28	TRBJ1-1	14	.	.	CASSSFGTRTEAFF	TGTGCCAGCAGTTCGTTTGGGACACGCACTGAAGCTTTCTTT
TRBV28	TRBJ2-7	12	.	.	CASSLTPYEQYF	TGTGCCAGCAGTTTAACCCCCTACGAGCAGTACTTC
TRBV10-2	TRBJ2-1	15	once	.	CASSGSGSSGDEQFF	TGCGCCAGCAGTGGATCGGGATCGTCTGGAGATGAGCAGTTCTTC
TRBV27	TRBJ2-3	17	.	TRBD2	CASSLSQLAGVTDTQYF	TGTGCCAGCAGTTTATCGCAACTAGCGGGAGTGACAGATACGCAGTATTTT
TRBV7-2	TRBJ2-1	17	.	TRBD2	CASSLVSRTSGYNEQFF	TGTGCCAGCAGCTTAGTTTCGAGGACTAGCGGGTACAATGAGCAGTTCTTC
TRBV12-3/TRBV12-4	TRBJ1-1	13	.	.	CASSLGMNTEAFF	TGTGCCAGCAGTTTGGGGATGAACACTGAAGCTTTCTTT
TRBV4-1	TRBJ2-3	19	.	TRBD2	CASSQEMVLAGDIVDTQYF	TGCGCCAGCAGCCAAGAAATGGTGCTAGCGGGAGATATTGTAGATACGCAGTATTTT
TRBV7-2	TRBJ2-7	13	.	.	CASSMGAIYEQYF	TGTGCCAGCAGTATGGGGGCTATCTACGAGCAGTACTTC
TRBV28	TRBJ2-2	15	.	TRBD1	CASSRDRGHSGELFF	TGTGCCAGCAGCCGGGACAGGGGGCATTCCGGGGAGCTGTTTTTT
TRBV29-1	TRBJ1-4	15	.	.	CSVAPRGGTNEKLFF	TGCAGCGTGGCTCCCAGGGGTGGAACTAATGAAAAACTGTTTTTT
TRBV19	TRBJ2-5	15	once	.	CASSIGGGAVETQYF	TGTGCCAGTAGTATCGGAGGGGGCGCGGTGGAGACCCAGTACTTC
TRBV2	TRBJ1-1	13	.	.	CASSEGGDTEAFF	TGTGCCAGCAGTGAGGGTGGCGACACTGAAGCTTTCTTT
TRBV7-2	TRBJ2-5	16	.	TRBD1	CASSLGVSGGMETQYF	TGTGCCAGCAGCTTAGGAGTGTCAGGGGGAATGGAGACCCAGTACTTC
TRBV3-1/TRBV3-2	TRBJ1-3	17	.	.	CASSLYGGSHSGNTIYF	TGTGCCAGCAGCCTCTATGGAGGCAGTCACTCTGGAAACACCATATATTTT
TRBV5-1	TRBJ2-7	16	.	TRBD2	CASSQGTSGSSYEQYF	TGCGCCAGCAGCCAAGGGACTAGCGGGAGCTCCTACGAGCAGTACTTC
TRBV6-2/TRBV6-3	TRBJ2-2	16	.	.	CASSVNRGSYTGELFF	TGTGCCAGCAGCGTAAATCGGGGGTCATATACCGGGGAGCTGTTTTTT
TRBV6-2/TRBV6-3	TRBJ2-7	12	.	.	CASSGQTYEQYF	TGTGCCAGCAGCGGACAGACCTACGAGCAGTACTTC
TRBV19	TRBJ2-3	15	.	TRBD1	CASSFGDSSTDTQYF	TGTGCCAGTTCATTCGGGGACAGCTCAACAGATACGCAGTATTTT
TRBV10-3	TRBJ1-1	14	.	.	CATRGSGMDTEAFF	TGTGCCACCAGGGGCAGTGGGATGGATACTGAAGCTTTCTTT
TRBV7-9	TRBJ1-2	15	.	TRBD1	CASSLVGQGVDGYTF	TGTGCCAGCAGCTTAGTCGGACAGGGGGTAGATGGCTACACCTTC
TRBV28	TRBJ1-5	16	.	.	CASSLMAPPYNQPQHF	TGTGCCAGCAGCCTAATGGCCCCCCCTTACAATCAGCCCCAGCATTTT
TRBV10-3	TRBJ1-5	16	.	TRBD1	CAISERGQGANQPQHF	TGTGCCATCAGTGAGAGGGGACAGGGGGCCAATCAGCCCCAGCATTTT
TRBV28	TRBJ1-5	17	.	.	CASSSPYPQGSNQPQHF	TGTGCCAGCAGTTCACCCTACCCCCAGGGTAGCAATCAGCCCCAGCATTTT